The 32 T cell receptor beta chains below come from one sample, sequenced in a study of blood T cell repertoires in COVID-19. Sequenced by immunoSEQ multiplex PCR; TCRdb stores in-frame clones only, minus some. Seen here are 62,000 or so clones, around 85% observed once, and the top ten hold roughly 1.4%. Material: peripheral blood. These receptors were obtained from a woman aged 55-75 years with acute or convalescent COVID-19.

CDR3 in DNA: TGTGCCAGTAGTATTCCTCGGCTGGGGAGGGCTTTCTTT. Its translation: CASSIPRLGRAFF. This sequence joins TRBV19 and TRBJ1-1, with D unclear. Germline CDR1 is LNHDA and CDR2 is SQIVND (reference sequence). The CDR3 runs 13 residues. Trimming shortened V by 3 bases and J by 11 bases, and 16 bases separated the two germline ends.

The chain carries TRBV9 and TRBJ2-5; D remains ambiguous. CDR1 is SGDLS, CDR2 YYNGEE, per germline. The CDR3 extends over 13 amino acids. V dropped 4 bases and J dropped 5 bases, with 12 bases sitting between them. In nucleotides, the CDR3 is TGTGCCAGCAGCCCTAACCCCGGGGAGACCCAGTACTTC. This codes for CASSPNPGETQYF.

The V call is TRBV10-3, the J call TRBJ1-1; 7 nucleotides match TRBD1. CDR3 length: 14 residues. Germline V lookup: CDR1 ENHRY, CDR2 SYGVKD. Losses at the gene ends were 9 bases for V and 3 bases for J; bases not matched to a gene: 10. CDR3 region: CAMTPDREHTEAFF. DNA for the CDR3: TGTGCCATGACCCCTGACAGGGAACACACTGAAGCTTTCTTT.

The chain links TRBV5-1 to TRBJ1-4, with D tentatively TRBD1 (6 bases). This CDR3 is 14 amino acids long. Germline V gives CDR1 SGHRS, CDR2 YFSETQ. V dropped 3 bases and J dropped 4 bases, with 10 bases sitting between them. CDR3 sequence: CASSSGRGNEKLFF. In DNA form, the CDR3 reads TGCGCCAGCAGCTCGGGCAGGGGTAATGAAAAACTGTTTTTT.

The chain combines TRBV19 with TRBJ1-2; 10 bases are shared with TRBD1. The CDR3 is 17 residues long. V gave up 6 bases and J gave up 0 bases; unmatched junction bases: 10. Germline-derived CDR1 and CDR2 are LNHDA and SQIVND (reference sequence). The CDR3 reads CASRKGTGARANYGYTF. The CDR3 DNA sequence: TGTGCCAGTAGAAAAGGGACAGGGGCCCGAGCTAACTATGGCTACACCTTC.

V gene TRBV7-9 combines with J gene TRBJ1-1; D gene ambiguous. The V end lost 3 bases, the J end lost 5 bases, and 16 bases lay between the germline ends. The CDR3 extends over 15 amino acids. The germline V gene encodes CDR1 SEHNR and CDR2 FQNEAQ (reference sequence). CDR3 amino acids: CASSFADHWRTEAFF. DNA of the CDR3: TGTGCCAGCAGCTTCGCCGACCATTGGAGGACTGAAGCTTTCTTT.

J is TRBJ1-2 and V is TRBV5-4, with D perhaps TRBD1 (5 bases). Germline CDR1 and CDR2: SGHNT and YYREEE (reference sequence). This CDR3 spans 16 amino acids. With 1 base removed from V and 0 bases from J, the gap between germline ends came to 13 bases. The CDR3 region is CASSLRTGPANYGYTF. The DNA for the CDR3 is TGTGCCAGCAGCTTGAGAACAGGCCCGGCTAACTATGGCTACACCTTC.

V usage is TRBV28 and J usage is TRBJ2-7; possibly TRBD1 for D (5 bases). The V gene lost 5 bases and the J gene lost 6 bases, with 14 bases spanning the gap. Germline lookup yields CDR1 MDHEN and CDR2 SYDVKM. CDR3 size: 13 residues. The CDR3 bases are TGTGCCAGCAGTCCCTGGACAAGGGGCGAGCAGTACTTC. Protein sequence: CASSPWTRGEQYF.

The genes are TRBV6-5 and TRBJ2-7; TRBD2 agrees at 13 bases. CDR1 is MNHEY and CDR2 is SVGAGI in the germline V gene. This CDR3 comprises 15 residues. V lost 6 bases, J lost 4 bases, and 6 bases stayed unmatched. The CDR3 DNA sequence: TGTGCCAGCAGGTCGGGACTAGCGGGGTTATACGAGCAGTACTTC. Translating gives CASRSGLAGLYEQYF.

The rearrangement joins TRBV7-2 to TRBJ2-7; tentatively, D is TRBD1 (5 bases). V was trimmed by 3 bases and J by 1 base, leaving 10 bases between them. The CDR3 extends over 14 amino acids. Germline V gene sequence: CDR1 SGHTA, CDR2 FQGNSA. CDR3 sequence reads: CASSLMTVSYEQYF. DNA for the CDR3: TGTGCCAGCAGCTTGATGACAGTTTCCTACGAGCAGTACTTC. The variable domain in full, completed from reference TRBV7-2 and TRBJ2-7, reads GAGVSQSPSNKVTEKGKDVELRCDPISGHTALYWYRQSLGQGLEFLIYFQGNSAPDKSGLPSDRFSAERTGGSVSTLTIQRTQQEDSAVYLCASSLMTVSYEQYFGPGTRLTVT.

The rearrangement uses TRBV12-3 or TRBV12-4 and TRBJ2-3; D gene unclear. CDR3 length: 12 residues. V lost 7 bases and J lost 1, with 6 bases in between. The CDR3 DNA reads as TGTGCCAGCAACCAGGGCACAGATACGCAGTATTTT. It translates to CASNQGTDTQYF.

The table lists this clone with a count of one. V is TRBV12-3 or TRBV12-4 and J is TRBJ2-5; D unclear. V was clipped by 3 bases and J by 5 bases, with 4 bases between them. The CDR3 length is 11 residues. For the CDR3, the DNA is TGTGCCAGCAGTTTTAGCGAGACCCAGTACTTC. Residues: CASSFSETQYF.

The sample holds a few counts of this clone. The chain has TRBV11-2 and TRBJ1-2; D gene uncertain. Trimming took 0 bases from V and 6 from J, leaving 17 bases between them. The CDR3 has 16 amino acids. The germline V gene encodes CDR1 SGHAT and CDR2 FQNNGV. The CDR3 DNA is TGTGCCAGCAGCTTAGATCTGAGGCCGTCCCTAGATGGCTACACCTTC. It translates to CASSLDLRPSLDGYTF.

The chain combines TRBV4-2 with TRBJ1-3; D is unresolved. The V and J ends lost 3 bases and 0 bases respectively, with 9 bases between them. Germline V gene data show CDR1 as LGHNA and CDR2 as YNFKEQ. This CDR3 comprises 15 residues. CDR3 amino acids: CASSQLQSSGNTIYF. The CDR3 bases are TGTGCCAGCAGCCAGCTACAGAGCTCTGGAAACACCATATATTTT.

The CDR3 is CASSPRTGWDTEAFF. In nucleotides, the CDR3 is TGTGCCAGTAGTCCCAGGACAGGGTGGGACACTGAAGCTTTCTTT. The chain uses TRBV19 and TRBJ1-1; 8 bases map to TRBD1. CDR3 length equals 15 residues. V lost 5 bases to trimming and J lost 3 bases; unmatched junction nucleotides: 8. CDR1 is LNHDA and CDR2 is SQIVND in the germline V gene (reference sequence).

This clone was counted once. The chain couples TRBV7-3 to TRBJ2-2; unclear D gene. Germline CDR1 is SGHTA and CDR2 is FQGTGA. This CDR3 is 14 amino acids long. The V and J ends lost 1 base and 5 bases respectively, with 8 bases between them. CDR3 sequence: CASSLNTVTGELFF. The CDR3 DNA is TGTGCCAGCAGCTTAAATACTGTTACCGGGGAGCTGTTTTTT.

This clone was seen only a few times. Other nucleotide sequences from this sample produce the same CDR3. The rearrangement links TRBV19 to TRBJ1-5; the match to TRBD1 covers 7 bases. This CDR3 comprises 15 residues. The germline V gene encodes CDR1 LNHDA and CDR2 SQIVND (reference sequence). The trim removed 5 bases at V and 4 bases at J, leaving 8 bases unmatched. Here the CDR3 reads CASSRDRGSNQPQHF. As DNA, the CDR3 is TGTGCCAGTAGTCGGGACAGAGGTTCAAATCAGCCCCAGCATTTT.

The J gene is TRBJ2-7, the V gene TRBV6-1, with 7 bases fitting TRBD1. After removal of 3 bases from V and 0 bases from J, the junction contained 8 bases not matched to a gene. The length of the CDR3 is 16 residues. Germline lookup yields CDR1 MNHNS and CDR2 SASEGT. As DNA, the CDR3 is TGTGCCAGCAGTGAGCTGGGGACAGCTATCTCCTACGAGCAGTACTTC. Translated: CASSELGTAISYEQYF.

This rearrangement joins TRBV30 to TRBJ1-1, with 11 positions matching TRBD1. The germline V gene has CDR1 GTSNPN and CDR2 SVGIG (reference sequence). This CDR3 is 15 amino acids long. Trimming at V came to 0 bases and at J to 5 bases, leaving 5 bases not matched to a gene. The CDR3 coding sequence is TGTGCCTGGAGTGTACAAGGGACAGGGGGGACTGAAGCTTTCTTT. Translating it yields CAWSVQGTGGTEAFF. Based on the CDR3 plus reference TRBV30 and TRBJ1-1, the full variable domain is SQTIHQWPATLVQPVGSPLSLECTVEGTSNPNLYWYRQAAGRGLQLLFYSVGIGQISSEVPQNLSASRPQDRQFILSSKKLLLSDSGFYLCAWSVQGTGGTEAFFGQGTRLTVV.

This clone was seen more than once but under ten times. The V gene is TRBV30, the J gene TRBJ2-5, with a weak D call TRBD1 (6 bases). Trimming took 4 bases from V and 5 from J, leaving 17 bases between them. This CDR3 has 14 residues. Germline CDR1 and CDR2: GTSNPN and SVGIG (reference sequence). CDR3 amino acids: CAWMAGVIRETQYF. The DNA of the CDR3 is TGTGCCTGGATGGCAGGGGTTATACGGGAGACCCAGTACTTC.

The chain is built from TRBV6-5 and TRBJ2-3, with 7 positions matching TRBD2. This CDR3 comprises 16 residues. With 0 bases clipped from V and 2 bases from J, the junction kept 5 bases outside the gene matches. In germline, CDR1 is MNHEY, CDR2 SVGAGI. CDR3 bases: TGTGCCAGCAGTTACTCAAGCGGGGTGTACACAGATACGCAGTATTTT. Amino acid sequence: CASSYSSGVYTDTQYF.

Only one count was recorded for this clone. V gene TRBV5-1 combines with J gene TRBJ1-1, with TRBD1 identical over 10 bases. The J segment lost 3 bases and the V segment lost 0 bases, leaving 5 bases of the junction unmatched. CDR1 SGHRS and CDR2 YFSETQ come from the germline V gene. CDR3 size: 16 residues. The CDR3 bases are TGCGCCAGCAGCTTGGGGGACAGGGGTTGGGACACTGAAGCTTTCTTT. Translated: CASSLGDRGWDTEAFF.

The chain combines TRBV25-1 with TRBJ1-2; D is unresolved. Trimming took 4 bases from V and 2 from J, leaving 8 bases between them. This CDR3 region has 13 residues. Germline V gene lookup returns CDR1 MGHDK and CDR2 SYGVNS. Written as DNA, the CDR3 is TGTGCCAGCAGTGGACCCGGGAACTATGGCTACACCTTC. Translation: CASSGPGNYGYTF.

The chain links TRBV5-1 to TRBJ1-6; D gene unclear. V lost 5 bases and J 9 bases, leaving 12 bases between the germline ends. The germline V gene has CDR1 SGHRS and CDR2 YFSETQ. The CDR3 extends over 13 amino acids. DNA of the CDR3: TGCGCCAGCAGTTCAGATTTAACTTCACCCCTCCACTTT. Translation: CASSSDLTSPLHF. The variable domain in full, completed from reference TRBV5-1 and TRBJ1-6, reads KAGVTQTPRYLIKTRGQQVTLSCSPISGHRSVSWYQQTPGQGLQFLFEYFSETQRNKGNFPGRFSGRQFSNSRSEMNVSTLELGDSALYLCASSSDLTSPLHFGNGTRLTVT.

The CDR3 DNA follows: TGTGCCAGCAGTGAAAGAGGCAGCAGTAATGAAAAACTGTTTTTT. Amino acid sequence: CASSERGSSNEKLFF. The chain combines TRBV6-1 with TRBJ1-4; D is unresolved. The CDR3 length is 15 residues. The V end lost 2 bases, the J end lost 4 bases, and 11 bases lay between the germline ends. Looked up from germline, CDR1 is MNHNS and CDR2 is SASEGT.

The V call is TRBV6-2 or TRBV6-3, the J call TRBJ2-2; 8 bases fit TRBD2. This CDR3 is 16 amino acids long. Germline assignment: CDR1 MNHEY and CDR2 SVGEGT. Unmatched junction bases numbered 8, after V lost 1 base and J lost 7 bases. The CDR3 DNA follows: TGTGCCAGCAGTTACTTGACGGGGGGGCTGAACGGGGAGCTGTTTTTT. It is translated as CASSYLTGGLNGELFF.

The chain has TRBV12-3 or TRBV12-4 and TRBJ2-7, with D maybe TRBD2 (6 bases). There are 12 residues in the CDR3. V gave up 9 bases and J gave up 7 bases, with 16 bases separating them. The CDR3 loop is CASREAPGEQYF. The CDR3 DNA reads as TGTGCCAGTAGGGAGGCCCCGGGGGAGCAGTACTTC.

The CDR3 loop reads CSVQTGKMNTEAFF. CDR3 bases: TGCAGCGTCCAGACAGGGAAGATGAACACTGAAGCTTTCTTT. The rearrangement links TRBV29-1 to TRBJ1-1; TRBD1 agrees at 7 bases. This CDR3 contains 14 residues. After removal of 6 bases from V and 0 bases from J, the junction contained 7 bases not matched to a gene. The germline gives CDR1 SQVTM, CDR2 ANQGSEA.

The rearrangement uses TRBV27 and TRBJ1-6; TRBD1 matches 10 bases. The CDR3 consists of 15 residues. Germline CDR1 reads MNHEY; CDR2 reads SMNVEV (reference sequence). The V segment lost 2 bases and the J segment 5 bases; nucleotides outside the gene matches: 0. This CDR3 reads CASSLGQGDNSPLHF. The CDR3 region has the DNA TGTGCCAGCAGTTTAGGACAGGGGGATAATTCACCCCTCCACTTT.

CDR3 sequence: CASRGQGHYGYTF. The CDR3 nucleotides are TGTGCCAGCAGGGGACAGGGGCACTATGGCTACACCTTC. The genes are TRBV27 and TRBJ1-2; 10 bases fit TRBD1. The CDR3 covers 13 residues. Per the germline V gene, CDR1 is MNHEY and CDR2 is SMNVEV (reference sequence). The ends lost 6 bases at V and 3 bases at J; junction bases unmatched: 1.

This clone has just a few counts. J is TRBJ2-7 and V is TRBV14; tentative D call: TRBD2 (6 bases). Germline V gene sequence: CDR1 SGHDN, CDR2 FVKESK. The V end lost 1 base, the J end lost 3 bases, and 10 bases lay between the germline ends. The CDR3 has 14 residues. This chain's CDR3 is CASSQGLGVYEQYF. The CDR3 DNA sequence: TGTGCCAGCAGCCAAGGACTAGGGGTCTACGAGCAGTACTTC. The full variable domain, with the rest looked up from reference TRBV14 and TRBJ2-7, is EAGVTQFPSHSVIEKGQTVTLRCDPISGHDNLYWYRRVMGKEIKFLLHFVKESKQDESGMPNNRFLAERTGGTYSTLKVQPAELEDSGVYFCASSQGLGVYEQYFGPGTRLTVT.

This sequence joins TRBV5-6 and TRBJ1-1; 8 bases agree with TRBD1. The CDR3 spans 16 residues. Germline CDR1 SGHDT, CDR2 YYEEEE. After removal of 2 bases from V and 7 bases from J, the junction contained 13 bases not matched to a gene. The DNA for the CDR3 is TGTGCCAGCAGCTTCGATCCCGGGACAGGTACTGATGAAGCTTTCTTT. Amino acid sequence: CASSFDPGTGTDEAFF.